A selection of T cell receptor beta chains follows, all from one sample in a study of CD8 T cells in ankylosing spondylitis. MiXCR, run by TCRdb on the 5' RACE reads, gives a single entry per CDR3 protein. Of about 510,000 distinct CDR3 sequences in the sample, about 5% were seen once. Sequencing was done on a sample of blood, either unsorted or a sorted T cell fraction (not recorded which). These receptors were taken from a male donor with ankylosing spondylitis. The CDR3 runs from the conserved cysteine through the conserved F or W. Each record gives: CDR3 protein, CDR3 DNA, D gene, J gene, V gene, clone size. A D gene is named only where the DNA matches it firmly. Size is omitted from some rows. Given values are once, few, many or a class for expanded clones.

CDR3 protein: CSAREETGAVYGYTF; CDR3 DNA: TGCAGTGCTAGAGAGGAAACAGGAGCAGTCTATGGCTACACCTTC; D gene: NA; J gene: TRBJ1-2; V gene: TRBV20-1; clone size: many
CDR3 protein: CASSNDRNSYNEQFF; CDR3 DNA: TGTGCCAGCAGTAATGACAGAAACTCCTACAATGAGCAGTTCTTC; D gene: NA; J gene: TRBJ2-1; V gene: TRBV28; clone size: few
CDR3 protein: CASSFFLGFTDTQYF; CDR3 DNA: TGTGCCAGCAGTTTCTTCCTGGGGTTCACAGATACGCAGTATTTT; D gene: NA; J gene: TRBJ2-3; V gene: TRBV28; clone size: many
CDR3 protein: CASSSTGTSGGYEQYF; CDR3 DNA: TGCGCCAGCAGCTCTACAGGGACTAGCGGGGGCTACGAGCAGTACTTC; D gene: TRBD2; J gene: TRBJ2-7; V gene: TRBV5-1; clone size: many
CDR3 protein: CASSKRREQFF; CDR3 DNA: TGTGCCAGCAGCAAAAGGAGGGAGCAGTTCTTC; D gene: NA; J gene: TRBJ2-1; V gene: TRBV11-3; clone size: NA
CDR3 protein: CASSSKGGVDRPF; CDR3 DNA: TGTGCCAGCAGCTCCAAAGGGGGAGTGGATCGTCCCTTT; D gene: NA; J gene: TRBJ1-1; V gene: TRBV7-2; clone size: many
CDR3 protein: CASSFSREPQHF; CDR3 DNA: TGTGCCAGCAGTTTCTCAAGGGAGCCCCAGCATTTT; D gene: NA; J gene: TRBJ1-5; V gene: TRBV6-2/TRBV6-3; clone size: many
CDR3 protein: CASSSRTVSVSYEQYF; CDR3 DNA: TGTGCCAGCAGCTCAAGGACAGTTTCCGTCTCCTACGAGCAGTACTTC; D gene: NA; J gene: TRBJ2-7; V gene: TRBV7-9; clone size: many
CDR3 protein: CASSSTGTSGINEQFF; CDR3 DNA: TGTGCCAGCAGCTCAACCGGGACCTCAGGGATCAATGAGCAGTTCTTC; D gene: NA; J gene: TRBJ2-1; V gene: TRBV5-4; clone size: few
CDR3 protein: CASSLTGVGYTF; CDR3 DNA: TGCGCCAGCAGCCTAACAGGGGTCGGCTACACCTTC; D gene: TRBD1; J gene: TRBJ1-2; V gene: TRBV5-1; clone size: many
CDR3 protein: CASSRFMGTVNTEAFF; CDR3 DNA: TGTGCCAGCAGCCGCTTCATGGGAACGGTGAACACTGAAGCTTTCTTT; D gene: NA; J gene: TRBJ1-1; V gene: TRBV3-1; clone size: many
CDR3 protein: CSVEPTGGDTQYF; CDR3 DNA: TGCAGCGTTGAACCCACAGGGGGAGATACGCAGTATTTT; D gene: TRBD1; J gene: TRBJ2-3; V gene: TRBV29-1; clone size: many
CDR3 protein: CSADTRFGGQYF; CDR3 DNA: TGCAGTGCCGACACCAGATTCGGCGGGCAGTACTTC; D gene: NA; J gene: TRBJ2-7; V gene: TRBV20-1; clone size: many
CDR3 protein: CASSLDGAYEQYF; CDR3 DNA: TGCGCCAGCAGCTTGGACGGTGCCTACGAGCAGTACTTC; D gene: NA; J gene: TRBJ2-7; V gene: TRBV5-1; clone size: many
CDR3 protein: CASSLGWENEQFF; CDR3 DNA: TGCGCCAGCAGCTTGGGATGGGAGAATGAGCAGTTCTTC; D gene: NA; J gene: TRBJ2-1; V gene: TRBV5-1; clone size: few
CDR3 protein: CASLPGLAGVVMDEQFF; CDR3 DNA: TGTGCCAGCTTACCGGGACTAGCGGGAGTTGTAATGGATGAGCAGTTCTTC; D gene: TRBD2; J gene: TRBJ2-1; V gene: TRBV18; clone size: NA